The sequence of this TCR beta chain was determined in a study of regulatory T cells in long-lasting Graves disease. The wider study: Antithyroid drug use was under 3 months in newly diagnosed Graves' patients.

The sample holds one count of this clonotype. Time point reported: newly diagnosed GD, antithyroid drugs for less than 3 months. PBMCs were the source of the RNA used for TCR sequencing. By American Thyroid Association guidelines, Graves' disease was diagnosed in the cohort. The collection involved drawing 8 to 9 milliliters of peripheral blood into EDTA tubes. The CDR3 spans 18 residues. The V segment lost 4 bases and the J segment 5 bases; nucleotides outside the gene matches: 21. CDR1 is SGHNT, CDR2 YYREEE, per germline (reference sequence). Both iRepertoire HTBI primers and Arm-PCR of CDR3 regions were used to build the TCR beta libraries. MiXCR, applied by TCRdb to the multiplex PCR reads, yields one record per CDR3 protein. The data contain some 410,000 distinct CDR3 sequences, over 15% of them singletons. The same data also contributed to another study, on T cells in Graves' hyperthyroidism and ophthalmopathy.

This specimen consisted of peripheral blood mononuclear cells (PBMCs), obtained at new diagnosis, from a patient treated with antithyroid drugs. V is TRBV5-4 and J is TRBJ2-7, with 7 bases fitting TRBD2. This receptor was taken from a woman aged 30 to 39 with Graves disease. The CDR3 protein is CASSPQLLGGTAWDEQYF. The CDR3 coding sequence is TGTGCCAGCAGCCCTCAACTACTCGGGGGGACTGCCTGGGACGAGCAGTACTTC.